Listed here are 32 T cell receptor beta chains from one sample, sequenced in a study of identical twins. TCRdb processed the 5' RACE reads anew with MiXCR; each CDR3 protein has one entry. This repertoire shows about 570,000 distinct CDR3 sequences, 9.6% found once; its top ten account for 3%. These data also formed part of another study, on yellow fever vaccine responses in identical twins.

Material: PBMCs. The receptors were sampled from a woman younger than 35 in good health.

The table lists this clonotype with many counts. The genes are TRBV12-3 or TRBV12-4 and TRBJ1-6; TRBD1 aligns across 9 bases. The CDR3 has 16 residues. V shed 3 bases, J shed 10 bases, and the junction held 10 bases outside the gene matches. This CDR3 is CASSFGEGQGTSPLHF. CDR3 nucleotides: TGTGCCAGCAGTTTCGGTGAGGGACAGGGAACCTCACCCCTCCACTTT.

The chain has TRBV7-8 and TRBJ2-3; 7 nucleotides align to TRBD2. The length of the CDR3 is 17 residues. Germline V gene sequence: CDR1 SGHVS, CDR2 FQNEAQ. With 4 bases clipped from V and 2 bases from J, the junction kept 12 bases outside the gene matches. CDR3 region: CASSSERAGSITDTQYF. Here the CDR3 DNA reads TGTGCCAGCAGCTCAGAGCGAGCGGGGAGTATCACAGATACGCAGTATTTT.

This clonotype was observed a handful of times. The chain combines TRBV7-2 with TRBJ2-1; 10 bases line up with TRBD2. This CDR3 is 15 amino acids long. Germline V CDR1 and CDR2: SGHTA, FQGNSA. Trimming removed 5 bases from V and 3 bases from J; junction bases left unmatched: 4. DNA of the CDR3: TGTGCCAGCAGCCCCAGCGGGAGGGACTACAATGAGCAGTTCTTC. This translates into CASSPSGRDYNEQFF. The entire variable domain, with the rest obtained from reference TRBV7-2 and TRBJ2-1, is as follows: GAGVSQSPSNKVTEKGKDVELRCDPISGHTALYWYRQSLGQGLEFLIYFQGNSAPDKSGLPSDRFSAERTGGSVSTLTIQRTQQEDSAVYLCASSPSGRDYNEQFFGPGTRLTVL.

The rearrangement joins TRBV2 to TRBJ2-5; 8 nucleotides align to TRBD2. Losses at the gene ends were 9 bases for V and 5 bases for J; bases not matched to a gene: 8. CDR3 length equals 13 residues. Per the germline V gene, CDR1 is SNHLY and CDR2 is FYNNEI. The CDR3 protein is CASGGLVFETQYF. CDR3 coding DNA: TGTGCCAGTGGGGGACTAGTATTTGAGACCCAGTACTTC.

This clonotype was detected a few times. The V and J genes are TRBV11-2 and TRBJ2-5, with 11 positions matching TRBD2. The CDR3 consists of 16 residues. With V trimmed by 6 bases and J by 0 bases, 6 bases remained unmatched. CDR1 SGHAT and CDR2 FQNNGV come from the germline V gene. The CDR3 loop reads CASRTGLAEYQETQYF. In DNA form, the CDR3 reads TGTGCCAGCAGAACGGGACTAGCGGAGTACCAAGAGACCCAGTACTTC.

This chain links TRBV19 with TRBJ1-5, with a possible D match to TRBD1 (6 bases). In germline, CDR1 is LNHDA, CDR2 SQIVND (reference sequence). Trimming removed 6 bases at V and 6 bases at J, with 18 bases between. The CDR3 has 15 residues. The CDR3 spells CASRADSGWGQPQHF. Here the CDR3 DNA reads TGTGCCAGTAGGGCGGACAGCGGATGGGGTCAGCCCCAGCATTTT.

The chain recombines TRBV24-1 with TRBJ2-5; the D call may be TRBD1 or TRBD2 (5 bases each). CDR1 is KGHDR and CDR2 is SFDVKD in the germline V gene. The CDR3 length is 15 residues. V was cut by 2 bases and J by 4 bases, with 13 bases left in between. CDR3 protein: CATSDSAGAGETQYF. CDR3 coding DNA: TGTGCCACCAGTGATTCGGCCGGGGCAGGAGAGACCCAGTACTTC.

This clonotype came up a few times. V usage is TRBV5-6 and J usage is TRBJ2-4, with 9 bases that match TRBD1. The CDR3 contains 14 residues. Per the germline V gene, CDR1 is SGHDT and CDR2 is YYEEEE. Trimming removed 4 bases from V and 3 bases from J; junction bases left unmatched: 2. CDR3 coding DNA: TGTGCCAGCAGCGCGACAGGGGGCAAAAACATTCAGTACTTC. The encoded protein is CASSATGGKNIQYF. The complete variable domain, with remaining parts taken from reference TRBV5-6 and TRBJ2-4, reads DAGVTQSPTHLIKTRGQQVTLRCSPKSGHDTVSWYQQALGQGPQFIFQYYEEEERQRGNFPDRFSGHQFPNYSSELNVNALLLGDSALYLCASSATGGKNIQYFGAGTRLSVL.

V gene TRBV12-3 or TRBV12-4 combines with J gene TRBJ1-3, with a weak D call TRBD1 (6 bases). The length of the CDR3 is 13 residues. V was shortened by 6 bases and J by 7 bases, with 13 bases between the two germline ends. The CDR3, as DNA: TGTGCCAGCAGAACCAAGGGGGTGAACACCATATATTTT. This translates into CASRTKGVNTIYF.

The table lists this clonotype with many counts. J is TRBJ1-1 and V is TRBV5-6; D call uncertain. V lost 3 bases and J lost 9, with 12 bases in between. The CDR3 covers 12 residues. Looked up from germline, CDR1 is SGHDT and CDR2 is YYEEEE. The CDR3, as DNA: TGTGCCAGCAGCTATGGTGACTTTCAAGCTTTCTTT. This gives the protein CASSYGDFQAFF.

This clonotype was seen at least ten times. The V call is TRBV6-5, the J call TRBJ1-6; the D gene is possibly TRBD1 (6 bases). This CDR3 spans 16 amino acids. Germline CDR1 is MNHEY and CDR2 is SVGAGI. The V and J ends lost 5 bases and 3 bases respectively, with 14 bases between them. CDR3 nucleotides: TGTGCCAGCAGTGTCCTCGACAGGAGCTATAATTCACCCCTCCACTTT. It yields the protein CASSVLDRSYNSPLHF.

This clonotype was seen a handful of times. The genes are TRBV27 and TRBJ2-1, with 12 positions matching TRBD2. The CDR3 is 15 amino acids. The V gene end was trimmed by 4 bases and the J gene end by 8 bases; junction bases not matched to a gene: 6. CDR1 is MNHEY, CDR2 SMNVEV, per germline (reference sequence). The CDR3 protein is CASSSRLAGEDEQFF. CDR3 bases: TGTGCCAGCAGTTCCCGACTAGCGGGAGAGGATGAGCAGTTCTTC.

This clonotype has just a few counts. The chain couples TRBV7-9 to TRBJ2-1; no firm D call. Germline values: CDR1 SEHNR, CDR2 FQNEAQ (reference sequence). The V gene lost 5 bases and the J gene lost 8 bases, with 13 bases spanning the gap. The CDR3 extends over 13 amino acids. The CDR3 protein is CASSRPLGDEQFF. CDR3 nucleotide sequence: TGTGCCAGCAGCCGCCCGTTAGGCGATGAGCAGTTCTTC.

V is TRBV3-1 and J is TRBJ2-3; no clear D gene. V lost 0 bases and J 9 bases, leaving 10 bases between the germline ends. The germline CDR1 and CDR2 sequences are LGHDT and YNNKEL (reference sequence). The CDR3 is 13 amino acids. The CDR3 protein is CASSQDLVQTQYF. The CDR3 coding sequence is TGTGCCAGCAGCCAAGATCTCGTTCAAACGCAGTATTTT.

This clonotype was counted many times. At one of its ends the junction is not consistent with the germline gene, which may arise from a read error. The chain combines TRBV20-1 with TRBJ1-1; D remains unclear. The germline V gene encodes CDR1 DFQATT and CDR2 SNEGSKA (reference sequence). The CDR3 totals 12 residues. CDR3 in amino acids: CNARRRDTEAFF. The CDR3 region has the DNA TGCAATGCTAGGCGGAGGGACACTGAAGCTTTCTTT.

This clonotype was counted at least ten times. The chain carries TRBV2 and TRBJ1-2; 8 bases agree with TRBD1. Unmatched junction bases numbered 7, after V lost 5 bases and J lost 8 bases. The CDR3 extends over 13 amino acids. The germline V gene encodes CDR1 SNHLY and CDR2 FYNNEI. For the CDR3, the DNA is TGTGCCAGCAGTCTTGGACAGGGCGGGGGCTACACCTTC. Its translation: CASSLGQGGGYTF.

A few counts support this clonotype. This chain connects TRBV28 to TRBJ1-5, with a possible D match to TRBD1 (6 bases). V lost 2 bases and J 1 base, leaving 15 bases between the germline ends. The CDR3 sequence is 17 residues long. Germline-derived CDR1 and CDR2 are MDHEN and SYDVKM. In nucleotides, the CDR3 is TGTGCCAGCAGTTTAAGGGAGGGGGGAAGGAGCAATCAGCCCCAGCATTTT. This codes for CASSLREGGRSNQPQHF.

In this sample, this clonotype turned up many times. Sequence at one end of the junction differs from germline and may be a read error. The chain carries TRBV3-1 and TRBJ2-7; a possible D gene is TRBD2 (5 bases). Germline lookup yields CDR1 LGHDT and CDR2 YNNKEL (reference sequence). CDR3 length: 13 amino acids. The CDR3 loop reads CASSQGRVAEQYF. The CDR3 coding sequence is TGCGCCAGCAGCCAAGGGCGGGTGGCCGAGCAGTACTTC.

This clonotype occurred a few times. The chain uses TRBV15 and TRBJ2-1; TRBD2 agrees at 7 bases. This CDR3 has 13 residues. The V gene end was trimmed by 0 bases and the J gene end by 12 bases; junction bases not matched to a gene: 5. Germline V CDR1 and CDR2: LNHNV, YYDKDF (reference sequence). The CDR3 here is CATSREPSGTQFF. The DNA of the CDR3 is TGTGCCACCAGCAGAGAACCCAGCGGGACGCAGTTCTTC.

This clonotype was recorded a few times. CDR3 amino acids: CASSPEGLYNEQFF. CDR3 in DNA: TGTGCCAGCTCGCCCGAGGGGTTGTACAATGAGCAGTTCTTC. The gene calls are TRBV18 and TRBJ2-1; D is perhaps TRBD1 or TRBD2 (5 bases each). In germline, CDR1 is KGHSH, CDR2 LQKENI. This CDR3 has 14 residues. Trimming took 6 bases from V and 4 from J, leaving 13 bases between them.

The rearrangement links TRBV29-1 to TRBJ2-3; 7 bases map to TRBD1. Germline CDR1 is SQVTM and CDR2 is ANQGSEA. Trimming at V came to 6 bases and at J to 2 bases, leaving 5 bases not matched to a gene. The CDR3 has 13 amino acids. The CDR3 bases are TGCAGCGTCACAGGGGAGACCACAGATACGCAGTATTTT. This codes for CSVTGETTDTQYF.

This clonotype was observed a few times. The chain joins TRBV6-4 to TRBJ2-6, with TRBD2 as a possible D gene (5 bases). Trimming removed 0 bases from V and 4 bases from J, with 10 bases in between. This CDR3 has 16 residues. In germline, CDR1 is MRHNA, CDR2 SNTAGT. The CDR3 nucleotides are TGTGCCAGCAGTGACTCGAGAGGGCTCGGGGCCAACGTCCTGACTTTC. It translates to CASSDSRGLGANVLTF.

The chain recombines TRBV20-1 with TRBJ2-2, with D tentatively TRBD1 (5 bases). Germline values: CDR1 DFQATT, CDR2 SNEGSKA (reference sequence). The CDR3 loop spans 13 amino acids. The CDR3 sequence is CIGVGSLTGELFF. As DNA, the CDR3 is TGCATAGGGGTGGGGTCTTTAACCGGGGAGCTGTTTTTT.

This clonotype was seen at least ten times. This chain links TRBV20-1 with TRBJ2-4; no definite D call. Trimming pared 0 bases from V and 5 bases from J, leaving 8 bases between. The germline gives CDR1 DFQATT, CDR2 SNEGSKA (reference sequence). This CDR3 contains 13 residues. The CDR3, as DNA: TGCAGTGCTAGAGAAAGGGCTCAAAACATTCAGTACTTC. Translating it yields CSARERAQNIQYF.

This clonotype was recorded at least ten times. The gene calls are TRBV5-1 and TRBJ1-2; no clear D. CDR1 is SGHRS and CDR2 is YFSETQ in the germline V gene. CDR3 length: 12 residues. Trimming removed 0 bases from V and 9 bases from J, with 9 bases in between. CDR3 in DNA: TGCGCCAGCAGCTTGGACCTAAATCGCTACACCTTC. It codes for CASSLDLNRYTF. Full variable domain (remainder filled in from reference TRBV5-1 and TRBJ1-2): KAGVTQTPRYLIKTRGQQVTLSCSPISGHRSVSWYQQTPGQGLQFLFEYFSETQRNKGNFPGRFSGRQFSNSRSEMNVSTLELGDSALYLCASSLDLNRYTFGSGTRLTVV.

The table lists this clonotype with many counts. The chain combines TRBV24-1 with TRBJ2-3; TRBD1 might be the D (6 bases). V was pared by 4 bases and J by 2 bases, with 12 bases between. The CDR3 is 15 amino acids. Per the germline V gene, CDR1 is KGHDR and CDR2 is SFDVKD. The CDR3 protein is CATSDRRDNTDTQYF. In nucleotides, the CDR3 is TGTGCCACCAGTGACCGACGGGACAACACAGATACGCAGTATTTT.

This clonotype was seen ten or more times. The chain combines TRBV12-3 or TRBV12-4 with TRBJ2-3; a possible D gene is TRBD2 (5 bases). Trimming removed 4 bases at V and 0 bases at J, with 17 bases between. The CDR3 contains 17 residues. CDR3 DNA: TGTGCCAGCAGTTCCCCAGCCGGACGGACTAGCACAGATACGCAGTATTTT. Translation: CASSSPAGRTSTDTQYF.

This clonotype was found a few times. J is TRBJ2-3 and V is TRBV24-1; D might be TRBD2 (5 bases). Germline CDR1 and CDR2: KGHDR and SFDVKD. V lost 5 bases to trimming and J lost 5 bases, with 10 bases between them. This CDR3 has 13 residues. The CDR3 DNA reads as TGTGCCACCAGTGGGATAGCGATAGATACGCAGTATTTT. Translating gives CATSGIAIDTQYF.

This chain uses TRBV6-2 or TRBV6-3 with TRBJ2-2; 8 positions match TRBD1. Losses at the gene ends were 5 bases for V and 3 bases for J; bases not matched to a gene: 8. Germline V lookup: CDR1 MNHEY, CDR2 SVGEGT. CDR3 length: 16 amino acids. CDR3 coding DNA: TGTGCCAGCAGTCTCCCGGAACAGGGGGACACCGGGGAGCTGTTTTTT. Translating gives CASSLPEQGDTGELFF.

The chain joins TRBV12-3 or TRBV12-4 to TRBJ1-2, with D possibly TRBD1 on 6 matching bases. The CDR3 extends over 15 amino acids. V was trimmed by 5 bases and J by 0 bases, leaving 13 bases between them. CDR3 amino acids: CASSKEGGSNYGYTF. The DNA of the CDR3 is TGTGCCAGCAGTAAGGAGGGGGGGTCTAACTATGGCTACACCTTC.

This clonotype has a handful of counts. This chain links TRBV20-1 with TRBJ2-3; D possibly corresponds to TRBD2 (5 bases). The V gene's germline CDR1 is DFQATT and CDR2 SNEGSKA (reference sequence). This CDR3 is 14 amino acids long. The CDR3 DNA follows: TGCAGGGTCACTAGAAATGAGAGCACAGATACGCAGTATTTT. It is translated as CRVTRNESTDTQYF.

The chain carries TRBV3-1 and TRBJ2-2; the match to TRBD1 covers 10 bases. CDR3 length: 17 amino acids. Trimming removed 5 bases from V and 4 bases from J; junction bases left unmatched: 10. Per germline, CDR1 LGHDT and CDR2 YNNKEL (reference sequence). The CDR3 DNA is TGTGCCAGCAGCTGGGAAGACAGGGGGCTTGGCACCGGGGAGCTGTTTTTT. It translates to CASSWEDRGLGTGELFF.